Below, 32 T cell receptor beta chains from the same sample are listed, as sequenced in a study of cytomegalovirus exposure and HLA in healthy donors (dated by TCRdb to about 2017). The method behind the library was the immunoSEQ multiplex PCR assay. A mixture of 60 forward primers for TCR Vbeta segments and 13 reverse primers for TCR Jbeta segments was used in the multiplex PCR. TCRdb took this table from immuneACCESS and kept in-frame rearrangements with V and J called. Such tables lack part of the clones; where checked against another copy, unresolved V genes explain under half of the gap, and the rest is unexplained. The sample has about 160,000 clones on record, 87% of them singletons. The ten largest clones take up more than 0.7% of the sample. Sequenced input: PBMCs. These receptors came from a woman between 25 and 40 years old in good health and CMV-seronegative.

V usage is TRBV10-3 and J usage is TRBJ2-3, with TRBD2 matching 9 bases. After removal of 10 bases from V and 2 bases from J, the junction contained 10 bases not matched to a gene. There are 15 residues in the CDR3. The germline V gene encodes CDR1 ENHRY and CDR2 SYGVKD. The CDR3 DNA reads as TGTGCCACCCGCCCCAGCGGGGGGCCCACAGATACGCAGTATTTT. This sequence encodes CATRPSGGPTDTQYF.

As for this clone: The junction and the germline gene differ at one end; a read error may be behind it. Other DNA sequences within the sample encode an identical CDR3. The chain combines TRBV18 with TRBJ1-6, with TRBD1 as a possible D gene (5 bases). Germline V lookup: CDR1 KGHSH, CDR2 LQKENI. This CDR3 comprises 15 residues. CDR3: CASSPDNRPNSPLHF. DNA of the CDR3: TGTGCCAGCTCACCAGATAACAGGCCAAATTCCCCCCTCCACTTT.

CDR3 in DNA: TGTGCCAGCAGCCAAGACAGGTTCGAGCAGTACTTC. It yields the protein CASSQDRFEQYF. V and J are TRBV5-6 and TRBJ2-7, with D possibly matching TRBD1 (6 bases). V shed 4 bases and J shed 6 bases, with 11 bases lying between them. Germline V CDR1 and CDR2: SGHDT, YYEEEE. This CDR3 comprises 12 residues.

The chain is built from TRBV10-3 and TRBJ2-1, with D unresolved. The germline CDR1 and CDR2 sequences are ENHRY and SYGVKD. The ends were cut back, 0 bases at V and 7 bases at J, with 10 bases in the middle. The CDR3 has 14 residues. In nucleotides, the CDR3 is TGTGCCATCAGTGAGTCGACAAGTAAAAATGAGCAGTTCTTC. Encoded protein: CAISESTSKNEQFF.

The rearrangement links TRBV6-6 to TRBJ1-2, with D tentatively TRBD1 (5 bases). This CDR3 region has 15 residues. Germline-derived CDR1 and CDR2 are MNHNY and SVGAGI (reference sequence). V was clipped by 5 bases and J by 6 bases, with 19 bases between them. This CDR3 is CASSPVGLRKDGYTF. In DNA, the CDR3 is TGTGCCAGCAGTCCCGTGGGACTCAGAAAGGATGGCTACACCTTC.

V is TRBV29-1 and J is TRBJ2-7; D might be TRBD2 (6 bases). V was cut by 1 base and J by 6 bases, with 13 bases left in between. The CDR3 runs 13 residues. Germline V lookup: CDR1 SQVTM, CDR2 ANQGSEA. Here the CDR3 reads CSVEVVAGGEQYF. The CDR3, as DNA: TGCAGCGTTGAAGTAGTAGCCGGGGGCGAGCAGTACTTC.

This clone was seen a single time. The chain is built from TRBV27 and TRBJ2-5, with 9 bases aligning to TRBD2. The CDR3 is 15 amino acids. J was trimmed by 4 bases and V by 2 bases; bases with no gene match: 5. Per germline, CDR1 MNHEY and CDR2 SMNVEV (reference sequence). The CDR3 sequence is CASSLGTSRGETQYF. CDR3 DNA: TGTGCCAGCAGTTTAGGGACTAGCAGGGGAGAGACCCAGTACTTC.

CDR3 residues: CASSQSSRVNTEAFF. The CDR3 nucleotides are TGTGCCAGCAGCCAATCTTCGAGAGTGAACACTGAAGCTTTCTTT. The chain carries TRBV16 and TRBJ1-1; D is ambiguous. V lost 0 bases to trimming and J lost 0 bases, with 8 bases between them. The CDR3 has 15 residues. In germline, CDR1 is KGHSY, CDR2 FQNENV. The full variable domain, its missing parts supplied by reference TRBV16 and TRBJ1-1, is GEEVAQTPKHLVRGEGQKAKLYCAPIKGHSYVFWYQQVLKNEFKFLISFQNENVFDETGMPKERFSAKCLPNSPCSLEIQATKLEDSAVYFCASSQSSRVNTEAFFGQGTRLTVV.

This chain uses TRBV27 with TRBJ2-1; D is perhaps TRBD1 (6 bases). Trimming took off 3 bases at V and 6 bases at J, with 18 bases between the two ends. The CDR3 runs 16 residues. Germline values: CDR1 MNHEY, CDR2 SMNVEV (reference sequence). The CDR3 region is CASSLPHNNRVNEQFF. CDR3 DNA: TGTGCCAGCAGTTTGCCCCACAACAACAGGGTCAATGAGCAGTTCTTC.

This chain links TRBV14 with TRBJ1-2; unclear D gene. This CDR3 has 15 residues. The germline V and J ends were trimmed by 0 bases and 3 bases, with 11 bases remaining between them. Germline V CDR1 and CDR2: SGHDN, FVKESK. The CDR3 sequence: CASSQDLSPDYGYTF. The CDR3 DNA is TGTGCCAGCAGCCAAGATCTATCCCCCGACTATGGCTACACCTTC.

The J gene is TRBJ1-4, the V gene TRBV5-1; the match to TRBD1 covers 11 bases. This CDR3 has 16 residues. V lost 4 bases to trimming and J lost 1 base; unmatched junction nucleotides: 3. Germline loops: CDR1 SGHRS, CDR2 YFSETQ. CDR3 residues: CASSPGTGGTNEKLFF. CDR3 nucleotide sequence: TGCGCCAGCAGCCCAGGGACAGGGGGAACTAATGAAAAACTGTTTTTT.

This chain uses TRBV23-1 with TRBJ1-1; D unresolved. Being an ORF, TRBV23-1 has a function that is uncertain. CDR3 length: 11 residues. V shed 3 bases and J shed 9 bases, with 8 bases lying between them. CDR3 coding DNA: TGCGCCAGCAGTCAGCGCCTAAAAGCTTTCTTT. Translated: CASSQRLKAFF.

This chain joins TRBV2 and TRBJ2-7; 10 bases are shared with TRBD2. The trim removed 4 bases at V and 7 bases at J, leaving 13 bases unmatched. Germline-derived CDR1 and CDR2 are SNHLY and FYNNEI. The CDR3 covers 16 residues. DNA of the CDR3: TGTGCCAGCAGTGGAGACCCTACTAGCGGGACCTTTGAGCAGTACTTC. Translating gives CASSGDPTSGTFEQYF.

A few counts support this clone. The chain joins TRBV19 to TRBJ1-1, with D perhaps TRBD1 (6 bases). Germline-derived CDR1 and CDR2 are LNHDA and SQIVND (reference sequence). The CDR3 runs to 14 residues. Trimming took 7 bases from V and 0 from J, leaving 12 bases between them. CDR3 protein: CASKPDSMNTEAFF. For the CDR3, the DNA is TGTGCCAGTAAACCGGACAGTATGAACACTGAAGCTTTCTTT.

The gene calls are TRBV28 and TRBJ1-5, with 9 nucleotides matching TRBD1. CDR1 MDHEN and CDR2 SYDVKM come from the germline V gene. The CDR3 totals 14 residues. After removal of 5 bases from V and 1 base from J, the junction contained 0 bases not matched to a gene. The CDR3 DNA is TGTGCCAGCAGTACAGGGGGCAGCAATCAGCCCCAGCATTTT. This codes for CASSTGGSNQPQHF.

J is TRBJ2-3 and V is TRBV18, with 9 bases fitting TRBD2. The CDR3 is 16 residues long. Trimming cost V 5 bases and J 4 bases; bases outside gene matches: 10. CDR1 KGHSH and CDR2 LQKENI come from the germline V gene. CDR3 region: CASSAASGISADTQYF. In DNA, the CDR3 is TGTGCCAGCTCAGCGGCTAGCGGGATATCGGCAGATACGCAGTATTTT.

The chain is built from TRBV7-9 and TRBJ2-2, with D perhaps matching TRBD1 (6 bases). Germline loops: CDR1 SEHNR, CDR2 FQNEAQ (reference sequence). With 9 bases removed from V and 1 base from J, the gap between germline ends came to 9 bases. This CDR3 has 13 amino acids. The CDR3 bases are TGTGCCAGGCCAGGGGAGAACACCGGGGAGCTGTTTTTT. Amino acid sequence: CARPGENTGELFF.

About this clone itself: This CDR3 is also generated by other DNA sequences in the sample. V usage is TRBV6-1 and J usage is TRBJ2-3; TRBD2 aligns across 12 bases. CDR3 length: 14 residues. Germline V gene data show CDR1 as MNHNS and CDR2 as SASEGT. With 5 bases clipped from V and 6 bases from J, the junction kept 3 bases outside the gene matches. CDR3 nucleotide sequence: TGTGCCAGCAGTCTAGCGGGAGGGAGGGATACGCAGTATTTT. As protein: CASSLAGGRDTQYF.

The V call is TRBV4-3, the J call TRBJ2-5; D perhaps matches TRBD2 (6 bases). CDR3 length equals 14 residues. Per germline, CDR1 LGHNA and CDR2 YSLEER. The ends were cut back, 0 bases at V and 7 bases at J, with 12 bases in the middle. The CDR3 sequence is CASSQEPGVGTQYF. DNA of the CDR3: TGCGCCAGCAGCCAAGAGCCGGGGGTCGGGACCCAGTACTTC.

The chain is built from TRBV27 and TRBJ1-4, with 12 bases matching TRBD1. Trimming removed 1 base from V and 0 bases from J; junction bases left unmatched: 6. The CDR3 contains 19 residues. CDR1 and CDR2 from the germline V gene are MNHEY and SMNVEV (reference sequence). In DNA form, the CDR3 reads TGTGCCAGCAGTTTATTGGGGACAGGGGGCGCGTCAACTAATGAAAAACTGTTTTTT. This gives the protein CASSLLGTGGASTNEKLFF. Full variable domain (remainder filled in from reference TRBV27 and TRBJ1-4): EAQVTQNPRYLITVTGKKLTVTCSQNMNHEYMSWYRQDPGLGLRQIYYSMNVEVTDKGDVPEGYKVSRKEKRNFPLILESPSPNQTSLYFCASSLLGTGGASTNEKLFFGSGTQLSVL.

V gene TRBV4-1 combines with J gene TRBJ2-7, with TRBD2 as a possible D gene (6 bases). Germline values: CDR1 MGHRA, CDR2 YSYEKL. Trimming pared 5 bases from V and 3 bases from J, leaving 11 bases between. The CDR3 extends over 13 amino acids. CDR3 sequence reads: CASSNRDFYEQYF. For the CDR3, the DNA is TGCGCCAGCAGCAACCGGGACTTCTACGAGCAGTACTTC.

The chain joins TRBV27 to TRBJ2-5, with 9 nucleotides matching TRBD1. This CDR3 is built from 15 residues. V was clipped by 0 bases and J by 6 bases; unmatched bases: 5. Germline CDR1 MNHEY, CDR2 SMNVEV (reference sequence). The CDR3 reads CASSLSRGQGQTQYF. CDR3 nucleotide sequence: TGTGCCAGCAGTTTATCGAGGGGACAGGGACAGACCCAGTACTTC.

As DNA, the CDR3 is TGTGCCAGCAGCCCTGGTGGGACAGGGAGAACAGATACGCAGTATTTT. The encoded protein is CASSPGGTGRTDTQYF. The V gene is TRBV5-4, the J gene TRBJ2-3, with 9 positions matching TRBD1. Germline V gives CDR1 SGHNT, CDR2 YYREEE (reference sequence). The length of the CDR3 is 16 residues. Losses at the gene ends were 4 bases for V and 3 bases for J; bases not matched to a gene: 9.

The V call is TRBV28, the J call TRBJ2-3; D possibly corresponds to TRBD2 (6 bases). V was cut by 5 bases and J by 4 bases, with 16 bases left in between. The V gene's germline CDR1 is MDHEN and CDR2 SYDVKM. The length of the CDR3 is 15 residues. For the CDR3, the DNA is TGTGCCAGCAGTCTTACTAGCCCAAGGGCAGATACGCAGTATTTT. Its translation: CASSLTSPRADTQYF.

The V gene is TRBV10-3, the J gene TRBJ1-3, with D possibly being TRBD1 (5 bases). V lost 3 bases, J lost 0 bases, and 18 bases lay in between. This CDR3 region has 18 residues. Per the germline V gene, CDR1 is ENHRY and CDR2 is SYGVKD. CDR3 coding DNA: TGTGCCATCAGTGACCAAGTGTGGGGGGGGACCTCTGGAAACACCATATATTTT. Translated: CAISDQVWGGTSGNTIYF.

Written as DNA, the CDR3 is TGCGCCAGCAGACAGGGTTCCAATGAGCAGTTCTTC. It codes for CASRQGSNEQFF. This chain joins TRBV5-1 and TRBJ2-1, with D maybe TRBD1 (6 bases). This CDR3 region has 12 residues. The V gene's germline CDR1 is SGHRS and CDR2 YFSETQ. With 5 bases removed from V and 6 bases from J, the gap between germline ends came to 9 bases.

J is TRBJ2-5 and V is TRBV7-7, with D uncertain. CDR3 length equals 13 residues. Germline lookup yields CDR1 SSHAT and CDR2 FNYEAQ (reference sequence). The V and J ends lost 4 bases and 2 bases respectively, with 8 bases between them. The CDR3 region is CASSSGSQETQYF. The CDR3, as DNA: TGTGCCAGCAGCTCCGGGTCGCAAGAGACCCAGTACTTC.

J is TRBJ2-3 and V is TRBV5-1; 15 bases match TRBD2. V lost 7 bases, J lost 0 bases, and 9 bases stayed unmatched. The CDR3 totals 18 residues. Germline assignment: CDR1 SGHRS and CDR2 YFSETQ. For the CDR3, the DNA is TGCGCCAGCGCACCGGGACTAGCGGGAGGAGGGAGCACAGATACGCAGTATTTT. Translating it yields CASAPGLAGGGSTDTQYF. The full variable domain, completed using reference TRBV5-1 and TRBJ2-3, is KAGVTQTPRYLIKTRGQQVTLSCSPISGHRSVSWYQQTPGQGLQFLFEYFSETQRNKGNFPGRFSGRQFSNSRSEMNVSTLELGDSALYLCASAPGLAGGGSTDTQYFGPGTRLTVL.

The chain recombines TRBV9 with TRBJ2-1; a weak D match, TRBD1 (6 bases). Germline V CDR1 and CDR2: SGDLS, YYNGEE. The V gene lost 8 bases and the J gene lost 7 bases, with 10 bases spanning the gap. The CDR3 extends over 11 amino acids. The CDR3 DNA sequence: TGTGCCAGTCAGAGGGGGAATGAGCAGTTCTTC. Protein product: CASQRGNEQFF.

This clone was counted once. In nucleotides, the CDR3 is TGTGCCAGCAGCTCTACAGGTGCAACTAATGAAAAACTGTTTTTT. Translation: CASSSTGATNEKLFF. The chain recombines TRBV11-2 with TRBJ1-4; a weak D match, TRBD1 (5 bases). The CDR3 runs to 15 residues. Germline V lookup: CDR1 SGHAT, CDR2 FQNNGV. Trimming took 4 bases from V and 0 from J, leaving 9 bases between them.

CDR3 sequence: CSASGTGGEQFF. In nucleotides, the CDR3 is TGCAGCGCCTCCGGGACAGGCGGAGAGCAGTTCTTC. The rearrangement links TRBV29-1 to TRBJ2-1, with 8 positions matching TRBD1. The CDR3 has 12 residues. Germline assignment: CDR1 SQVTM and CDR2 ANQGSEA. V gave up 7 bases and J gave up 10 bases; unmatched junction bases: 9.

The J gene is TRBJ2-5, the V gene TRBV27, with D unresolved. TRBJ2-7 matches the DNA end more closely, so the J call is doubtful. Germline V gene data show CDR1 as MNHEY and CDR2 as SMNVEV (reference sequence). The CDR3 spans 11 residues. CDR3 amino acids: CASSSGVEQYF. CDR3 coding DNA: TGTGCCAGCAGTTCAGGCGTCGAGCAGTACTTC.